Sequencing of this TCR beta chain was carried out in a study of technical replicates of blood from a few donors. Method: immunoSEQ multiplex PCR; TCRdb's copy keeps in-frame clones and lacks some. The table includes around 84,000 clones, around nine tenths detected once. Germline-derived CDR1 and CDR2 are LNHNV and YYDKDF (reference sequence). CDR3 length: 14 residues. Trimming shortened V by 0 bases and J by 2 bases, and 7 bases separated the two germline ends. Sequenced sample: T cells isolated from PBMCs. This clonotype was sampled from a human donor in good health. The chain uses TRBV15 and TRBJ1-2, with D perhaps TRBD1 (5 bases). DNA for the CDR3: TGTGCCACCAGCAGAGATACAGGAAACTATGGCTACACCTTC. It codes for CATSRDTGNYGYTF.